A single sample is the source of the 2 T cell receptor beta chains below, sequenced in a study of cytomegalovirus exposure and HLA in healthy donors. The PCR used 60 Vbeta and 13 Jbeta primers. Only in-frame clones appear in the TCRdb table, and some are missing; sequencing was by immunoSEQ multiplex PCR. The repertoire includes fewer than 150,000 clones, about 80% of them detected once, and around 5.9% sits in the top ten. Source material: PBMCs. Receptors were obtained from a woman between 35 and 50 years old in good health and CMV-seropositive.

This sequence joins TRBV11-2 and TRBJ1-2; TRBD1 agrees at 7 bases. Trimming at V came to 0 bases and at J to 12 bases, leaving 1 base not matched to a gene. This CDR3 is built from 11 residues. Germline CDR1 is SGHAT and CDR2 is FQNNGV. The CDR3 DNA is TGTGCCAGCAGCTTAGAGACAGGGCACACCTTC. It specifies CASSLETGHTF.

The chain combines TRBV28 with TRBJ1-5, with 11 bases fitting TRBD1. V lost 10 bases to trimming and J lost 5 bases; unmatched junction nucleotides: 10. The CDR3 is 15 amino acids. Looked up from germline, CDR1 is MDHEN and CDR2 is SYDVKM. CDR3 nucleotides: TGTGCCACCAGGACAGGGGGCGATGCCTATCAGCCCCAGCATTTT. Translation gives CATRTGGDAYQPQHF.